The clone carrying this T cell receptor beta chain was seen many times. The antigen is not known. This sample is part of a study of T cell repertoires in cytomegalovirus infection. About the research overall: HLA-B-restricted CMV epitopes that are well studied were used alongside recently identified HLA-C-restricted ones.

TCRdb reanalysed the reads using MiXCR and keeps one entry per CDR3 protein. Among 50,000 to 65,000 distinct CDR3 sequences listed, roughly a fifth were seen once. The CDR3 runs 14 residues. Trimming removed 1 base from V and 6 bases from J, with 12 bases in between. Findings and limits, study-wide: There were carriers of CMV plus the relevant HLA, and cumulative public TCR beta family frequency identified them. There were HLA-C-restricted CMV-specific TCR beta clonotypes dominating the ex vivo response.

The genes are TRBV12-3 or TRBV12-4 and TRBJ1-2, with D hard to call. The sample consisted of CD8+ T cells from cultured PBMCs, taken from culture after CMV antigen stimulation. The TCR sequence derives from a human donor in good health (CMV status not recorded). Some clones in this sample may be carry-over from other donors' samples. CDR3 residues: CASSLVGSGDGYTF. The CDR3 coding sequence is TGTGCCAGCAGTTTAGTCGGGTCTGGGGATGGCTACACCTTC.